These 28 T cell receptor beta chains came from one sample sequenced in a study of vaccination and CD4 T cells after COVID-19. Once obtained from cultured CD4+ T cells, the DNA was sequenced using the Oncomine TCR Beta short-read assay. One entry per CDR3 protein, called by TCRdb with MiXCR from the PCR reads. The sample has 700 to 850 distinct CDR3 sequences, more than 9.5% seen once. The treatment was: approximately 10-day PBMC culture with coronavirus spike peptide pools or control peptides (ViraFEST assay). CD4+ T cells that came from the unexposed donor were collected before the COVID-19 pandemic (2011-2018). These receptors' antigens are unknown. Input material: CD4+ T cells from blood, cultured in vitro. These receptors all come from a human donor in good health.

This clonotype was recorded only once. The CDR3 DNA is TGCGCCAGCAGCTTGTTAGCCAGATCTTCACCCCTCCACTTT. Its translation is CASSLLARSSPLHF. The rearrangement links TRBV5-1 to TRBJ1-6; no firm D call. Trimming shortened V by 1 base and J by 9 bases, and 11 bases separated the two germline ends. Germline V CDR1 and CDR2: SGHRS, YFSETQ. The length of the CDR3 is 14 residues.

In regard to this clonotype: Possible read error: a much larger clone is one base away. This sequence joins TRBV7-2 and TRBJ2-1; D possibly matches TRBD1 or TRBD2 (6 bases each). There are 14 residues in the CDR3. Germline CDR1 is SGHTA and CDR2 is FQGNSA. The CDR3 spells CASSLSGAVTKQLF. CDR3 sequence (DNA): TGTGCCAGCAGCTTATCGGGGGCGGTGACGAAGCAGCTCTTC.

This clonotype was observed a handful of times. One end of the junction is discordant with germline, which a read error may explain. The chain is built from TRBV18 and TRBJ1-5; D may be TRBD1 (5 bases). The CDR3 is made up of 17 amino acids. Per germline, CDR1 KGHSH and CDR2 LQKENI. The chain's CDR3 is CASSPRRGTQGDQPQHF. In nucleotides, the CDR3 is TGTGCCAGCTCCCCACGCAGAGGGACCCAAGGCGATCAGCCCCAGCATTTT.

This clonotype is classed as large. The chain combines TRBV20-1 with TRBJ1-2; possibly TRBD1 for D (5 bases). V lost 1 base to trimming and J lost 3 bases, with 6 bases between them. CDR3 length: 12 amino acids. Germline CDR1 is DFQATT and CDR2 is SNEGSKA (reference sequence). CDR3 sequence: CSARVQDYGYTF. The CDR3 nucleotides read TGCAGTGCTAGAGTACAGGACTATGGCTACACCTTC.

This clonotype was picked up a small number of times. The chain is built from TRBV9 and TRBJ2-7; D remains unclear. The CDR3 has 14 amino acids. V dropped 2 bases and J dropped 1 base, with 10 bases sitting between them. Germline CDR1 is SGDLS and CDR2 is YYNGEE. The CDR3 DNA is TGTGCCAGCAGCGTCACACCGAATTCCTACGAGCAGTACTTC. Protein: CASSVTPNSYEQYF.

This clonotype was seen a handful of times. The chain is built from TRBV7-9 and TRBJ1-4, with D possibly matching TRBD1 (6 bases). Trimming pared 4 bases from V and 8 bases from J, leaving 20 bases between. This CDR3 is built from 16 residues. CDR1 SEHNR and CDR2 FQNEAQ come from the germline V gene (reference sequence). The CDR3 loop is CASSWPGGGQTEKLFF. In nucleotides, the CDR3 is TGTGCCAGCAGCTGGCCGGGGGGGGGACAAACCGAAAAACTGTTTTTT. Supplemented by reference TRBV7-9 and TRBJ1-4, the full variable domain reads DTGVSQNPRHKITKRGQNVTFRCDPISEHNRLYWYRQTLGQGPEFLTYFQNEAQLEKSRLLSDRFSAERPKGSFSTLEIQRTEQGDSAMYLCASSWPGGGQTEKLFFGSGTQLSVL.

This clonotype is large by share. This chain uses TRBV24-1 with TRBJ2-3; no reliable D call. Looked up from germline, CDR1 is KGHDR and CDR2 is SFDVKD. CDR3 size: 13 residues. V was cut by 4 bases and J by 0 bases, with 4 bases left in between. As DNA, the CDR3 is TGTGCCACCAGTGAGCTAAGCACAGATACGCAGTATTTT. It specifies CATSELSTDTQYF.

This clonotype is labeled as medium-sized. The gene calls are TRBV7-9 and TRBJ2-7; no clear D gene. The CDR3 totals 17 residues. The ends were cut back, 3 bases at V and 2 bases at J, with 20 bases in the middle. Germline CDR1 reads SEHNR; CDR2 reads FQNEAQ (reference sequence). In DNA, the CDR3 is TGTGCCAGCAGCTTTGACTGGACGGTCGTGACGACCTACGAGCAGTACTTC. This codes for CASSFDWTVVTTYEQYF.

Within the sample, this clonotype is medium-sized (0.01 to 0.1%). The chain joins TRBV14 to TRBJ2-7, with 14 bases aligning to TRBD2. This CDR3 is 15 amino acids long. The J segment lost 3 bases and the V segment lost 4 bases, leaving 2 bases of the junction unmatched. Per the germline V gene, CDR1 is SGHDN and CDR2 is FVKESK. The CDR3 spells CASSRGLAGGYEQYF. In DNA form, the CDR3 reads TGTGCCAGCAGCCGAGGACTAGCGGGAGGCTACGAGCAGTACTTC.

By share, this clonotype counts as medium-sized. The rearrangement links TRBV5-1 to TRBJ2-7; 8 positions agree with TRBD2. The junction had 4 bases not matched to a gene; V was cut back by 0 bases and J by 5 bases. The germline CDR1 and CDR2 sequences are SGHRS and YFSETQ. This CDR3 is 14 amino acids long. CDR3 in DNA: TGCGCCAGCAGCTTGGCGGGGGGGCCTGACGAGCAGTACTTC. Protein product: CASSLAGGPDEQYF.

This chain joins TRBV5-1 and TRBJ2-1, with a weak D call TRBD2 (6 bases). The CDR3 totals 14 residues. With 2 bases removed from V and 9 bases from J, the gap between germline ends came to 15 bases. Germline V CDR1 and CDR2: SGHRS, YFSETQ. CDR3 amino acids: CASSFESGWAEQFF. For the CDR3, the DNA is TGCGCCAGCAGCTTCGAGAGCGGGTGGGCTGAGCAGTTCTTC.

This clonotype is labeled large (0.1 to 1%). The chain carries TRBV24-1 and TRBJ1-2; no definite D call. Germline CDR1 reads KGHDR; CDR2 reads SFDVKD. Trimming stripped 4 bases from V and 6 bases from J, with 8 bases between. The CDR3 spans 12 residues. In nucleotides, the CDR3 is TGTGCCACCAGTGAATATGGGGATGGCTACACCTTC. Translating gives CATSEYGDGYTF.

By proportion, this clonotype is large. The chain is built from TRBV6-5 and TRBJ1-6; the match to TRBD1 covers 8 bases. V shed 0 bases, J shed 11 bases, and the junction held 3 bases outside the gene matches. Germline V gene data show CDR1 as MNHEY and CDR2 as SVGAGI. The CDR3 consists of 14 residues. CDR3 DNA sequence: TGTGCCAGCAGTTACTCGGACAGGGAGGCACCCCTCCACTTT. As protein: CASSYSDREAPLHF.

This clonotype is large (0.1 to 1%) by share. The chain carries TRBV7-2 and TRBJ2-7, with TRBD1 identical over 9 bases. The CDR3 consists of 15 residues. With V trimmed by 5 bases and J by 3 bases, 8 bases remained unmatched. Germline V gene sequence: CDR1 SGHTA, CDR2 FQGNSA. In DNA, the CDR3 is TGTGCCAGCAGCCCCTCCCCGGGACAGGGCTACGAGCAGTACTTC. Protein: CASSPSPGQGYEQYF.

This clonotype is medium-sized within its sample. The chain joins TRBV30 to TRBJ1-1, with D possibly matching TRBD1 (5 bases). This CDR3 region has 13 residues. Germline CDR1 is GTSNPN and CDR2 is SVGIG (reference sequence). V was clipped by 3 bases and J by 6 bases, with 14 bases between them. As DNA, the CDR3 is TGTGCCTGGAGGGGGGAGGTTTTCGCTGAAGCTTTCTTT. Amino acid sequence: CAWRGEVFAEAFF.

This clonotype qualifies as large (0.1 to 1%). This chain uses TRBV7-8 with TRBJ2-5, with unresolved D. The CDR3 consists of 14 residues. The V end was cut by 3 bases, the J end by 2 bases, with 10 bases between. CDR1 and CDR2 from the germline V gene are SGHVS and FQNEAQ. The CDR3 DNA reads as TGTGCCAGCAGCTTCTATCAGTCGCAAGAGACCCAGTACTTC. It yields the protein CASSFYQSQETQYF.

By sample fraction, this clonotype is large. This chain links TRBV20-1 with TRBJ1-6; D is undetermined. Per germline, CDR1 DFQATT and CDR2 SNEGSKA (reference sequence). V lost 2 bases and J lost 6, with 8 bases in between. The CDR3 sequence is 13 residues long. The CDR3 reads CSARRLFNSPLHF. The DNA for the CDR3 is TGCAGTGCTAGACGCCTCTTTAATTCACCCCTCCACTTT.

This clonotype is deemed large (0.1 to 1%). The chain uses TRBV20-1 and TRBJ1-2; 10 positions match TRBD1. CDR3 length: 12 residues. The germline V gene encodes CDR1 DFQATT and CDR2 SNEGSKA (reference sequence). After removal of 5 bases from V and 7 bases from J, the junction contained 4 bases not matched to a gene. The CDR3 DNA follows: TGCAGTGCTGGGACAGGGGTCGCTGGCTACACCTTC. Residues: CSAGTGVAGYTF.

Within the sample, this clonotype is large. This chain's CDR3 is CASSLSVDTEAFF. The CDR3 coding sequence is TGTGCCAGCAGTTTATCAGTAGACACTGAAGCTTTCTTT. This chain joins TRBV27 and TRBJ1-1; D gene uncertain. V dropped 0 bases and J dropped 3 bases, with 5 bases sitting between them. The CDR3 sequence is 13 residues long. The germline gives CDR1 MNHEY, CDR2 SMNVEV (reference sequence).

This clonotype ranks as medium-sized. This chain joins TRBV2 and TRBJ2-1, with 8 bases fitting TRBD1. Trimming at V came to 10 bases and at J to 9 bases, leaving 14 bases not matched to a gene. From germline, CDR1 is SNHLY and CDR2 FYNNEI. The CDR3 has 14 amino acids. CDR3 sequence: CATRDRIQSGEQFF. The DNA for the CDR3 is TGTGCCACCCGGGACAGGATTCAGTCCGGTGAGCAGTTCTTC.

This clonotype is classed as medium-sized. The gene calls are TRBV7-2 and TRBJ2-5; tentatively, D is TRBD1 or TRBD2 (6 bases each). Germline assignment: CDR1 SGHTA and CDR2 FQGNSA. Deletions cut 1 base from V and 7 bases from J, with 13 bases between. This CDR3 has 14 amino acids. The CDR3 DNA is TGTGCCAGCAGCTTAGAGGGAGGCAGGGGGACCCAGTACTTC. The encoded protein is CASSLEGGRGTQYF.

This clonotype is labeled as large. The chain is built from TRBV19 and TRBJ1-2, with D perhaps matching TRBD1 (6 bases). The V end lost 6 bases, the J end lost 4 bases, and 24 bases lay between the germline ends. The CDR3 runs 17 residues. Germline V gives CDR1 LNHDA, CDR2 SQIVND (reference sequence). Here the CDR3 reads CASRYGGTTHLGYGYTF. The DNA of the CDR3 is TGTGCCAGTAGATATGGCGGGACAACACATCTCGGCTATGGCTACACCTTC.

By sample share, this clonotype is large. This chain links TRBV15 with TRBJ2-7, with 7 bases lining up with TRBD2. Per germline, CDR1 LNHNV and CDR2 YYDKDF (reference sequence). CDR3 length: 13 residues. After removal of 6 bases from V and 7 bases from J, the junction contained 9 bases not matched to a gene. The CDR3 region is CATRSGLRGEQYF. CDR3 in DNA: TGTGCCACCAGGTCCGGTTTGCGGGGGGAGCAGTACTTC.

Relative to its sample, this clonotype is medium-sized (0.01 to 0.1%). The rearrangement joins TRBV24-1 to TRBJ2-1, with 7 bases aligning to TRBD2. CDR3 size: 13 residues. Germline loops: CDR1 KGHDR, CDR2 SFDVKD. V trimming: 7 bases; J trimming: 8 bases; junction bases outside the gene matches: 7. The CDR3 DNA reads TGTGCCACCAGCCGACTAGCTTGGGATGAGCAGTTCTTC. Translated: CATSRLAWDEQFF.

With respect to this clonotype: A much larger clone differs by one base, so this may be a read error. The gene calls are TRBV6-1 and TRBJ2-1, with D perhaps TRBD1 (5 bases). Germline V CDR1 and CDR2: MNHNS, SASEGT. Trimming left V 7 bases short and J 0 bases short, with 10 bases between. The CDR3 spans 14 residues. CDR3 amino acids: CASILRGSYNEQFF. The CDR3 DNA sequence: TGTGCCAGCATTTTAAGGGGCTCCTACAATGAGCAGTTCTTC.

This clonotype was observed a handful of times. This chain uses TRBV27 with TRBJ1-4, with a possible D match to TRBD1 (6 bases). Germline CDR1 reads MNHEY; CDR2 reads SMNVEV (reference sequence). This CDR3 contains 14 residues. Trimming took off 10 bases at V and 6 bases at J, with 18 bases between the two ends. CDR3 nucleotides: TGTGCCATCCCACAGGGTTGGGAGGATGAAAAACTGTTTTTT. Translating it yields CAIPQGWEDEKLFF. The complete variable domain, with remaining parts taken from reference TRBV27 and TRBJ1-4, reads EAQVTQNPRYLITVTGKKLTVTCSQNMNHEYMSWYRQDPGLGLRQIYYSMNVEVTDKGDVPEGYKVSRKEKRNFPLILESPSPNQTSLYFCAIPQGWEDEKLFFGSGTQLSVL.

Note on this clonotype: This may be a read error, as it is one base from a much larger clone. V is TRBV6-1 and J is TRBJ2-1; possible D gene TRBD1, 6 bases. This CDR3 is 14 amino acids long. Trimming stripped 8 bases from V and 0 bases from J, with 11 bases between. From germline, CDR1 is MNHNS and CDR2 SASEGT. The chain's CDR3 is CASVLGGSYNEQFF. CDR3 bases: TGTGCCAGCGTTTTAGGGGGCTCCTACAATGAGCAGTTCTTC.

In this sample, this clonotype is medium-sized (0.01 to 0.1%). The rearrangement joins TRBV2 to TRBJ2-7, with D possibly matching TRBD1 (6 bases). The CDR3 loop spans 15 amino acids. The ends were cut back, 5 bases at V and 4 bases at J, with 18 bases in the middle. Germline CDR1 SNHLY, CDR2 FYNNEI. CDR3 coding DNA: TGTGCCAGCAGTCGAGGACAGACCCGCCATTACGAGCAGTACTTC. It encodes CASSRGQTRHYEQYF.